This TCR beta chain was retrieved from a study of blood T cell repertoires in COVID-19. Study background: Sample material is recorded as cDNA or gDNA derived from T cells, B-cell-depleted T cells, or PBMCs.

Assay: immunoSEQ multiplex PCR; the TCRdb copy retains only in-frame clones and omits some. The data contain roughly 380,000 clones, 87% of them seen just once; the ten biggest clones take up about 1.5%. Trimming stripped 5 bases from V and 8 bases from J, with 12 bases between. The CDR3 is made up of 12 amino acids. Germline V lookup: CDR1 SGHTA, CDR2 FQGNSA. The study recruited people aged about 18 to 95 years across 24 US areas. Two negative PCRs, clearance, or symptom resolution had been documented for recovered Cohort 3 donors. The clonotype comes from a young man who had recovered from COVID-19. The material sequenced was PBMCs or T cells enriched from blood (not recorded which). This chain uses TRBV7-2 with TRBJ1-2, with a tentative D call TRBD1 (6 bases). The CDR3 protein is CASSLDRTGYTF. CDR3 sequence (DNA): TGTGCCAGCAGCCTCGACAGGACAGGCTACACCTTC.